The 10 T cell receptor beta chains presented below share a single source sample, sequenced in a study of CD8+ T cells in alopecia areata (dated by TCRdb to between 2017 and 2018). Reading the label with the study, this specimen's time point is: baseline before oral tofacitinib. Library preparation was by the immunoSEQ multiplex PCR assay. To provide template for TCR sequencing, every sample had RNA extracted and reverse transcribed into cDNA. Sourced from immuneACCESS, this table was stored by TCRdb with only in-frame sequences that have V and J called. A share of the clones is absent; for the studies checked, an unresolved V gene accounts for under half, and the remainder has no known explanation. In all, the sample holds roughly 150,000 clones, and around 60% of those were seen once. The top ten clones comprise roughly 6.5% of the sample. Source: CD4+ T cells sorted from blood, taken at week 0. The receptors come from a human donor with alopecia areata.

This chain joins TRBV4-1 and TRBJ1-5, with D maybe TRBD1 (5 bases). The CDR3 sequence is 13 residues long. From germline, CDR1 is MGHRA and CDR2 YSYEKL. V lost 2 bases and J lost 5, with 7 bases in between. The CDR3 protein is CASSQQGDQPQHF. The CDR3 nucleotides are TGCGCCAGCAGCCAACAGGGTGATCAGCCCCAGCATTTT.

A few counts support this clone. The chain carries TRBV4-3 and TRBJ2-7, with D tentatively TRBD1 (6 bases). Trimming took 1 base from V and 3 from J, leaving 10 bases between them. The CDR3 extends over 14 amino acids. The germline CDR1 and CDR2 sequences are LGHNA and YSLEER. The CDR3: CASSQAGTRYEQYF. CDR3 DNA sequence: TGCGCCAGCAGCCAAGCCGGGACACGCTACGAGCAGTACTTC.

There are a few counts of this clone. The V call is TRBV30, the J call TRBJ2-3; TRBD2 might be the D (6 bases). The CDR3 is made up of 16 amino acids. Per the germline V gene, CDR1 is GTSNPN and CDR2 is SVGIG (reference sequence). V lost 3 bases, J lost 2 bases, and 18 bases lay in between. Written as DNA, the CDR3 is TGTGCCTGGAGCGCTCTGGGGCGGGGCCCCACAGATACGCAGTATTTT. Translating gives CAWSALGRGPTDTQYF. Variable domain in full (rest from reference TRBV30 and TRBJ2-3): SQTIHQWPATLVQPVGSPLSLECTVEGTSNPNLYWYRQAAGRGLQLLFYSVGIGQISSEVPQNLSASRPQDRQFILSSKKLLLSDSGFYLCAWSALGRGPTDTQYFGPGTRLTVL.

V usage is TRBV4-1 and J usage is TRBJ2-2; 9 bases are shared with TRBD1. Germline V gene sequence: CDR1 MGHRA, CDR2 YSYEKL. After removal of 6 bases from V and 1 base from J, the junction contained 3 bases not matched to a gene. The length of the CDR3 is 15 residues. In DNA form, the CDR3 reads TGCGCCAGCAGAACAGGGGGCCTGAACACCGGGGAGCTGTTTTTT. Translating gives CASRTGGLNTGELFF.

This clone was seen a few times. The chain is built from TRBV7-2 and TRBJ1-4; no definite D call. Per germline, CDR1 SGHTA and CDR2 FQGNSA. V lost 8 bases and J 8 bases, leaving 15 bases between the germline ends. The length of the CDR3 is 13 residues. For the CDR3, the DNA is TGTGCCAGCGCGACGCGCGGGTACGAAAAACTGTTTTTT. It specifies CASATRGYEKLFF.

This clone has a handful of counts. This chain connects TRBV29-1 to TRBJ2-5, with 9 bases fitting TRBD2. The CDR3 has 15 amino acids. V gave up 3 bases and J gave up 5 bases; unmatched junction bases: 10. Germline V gene lookup returns CDR1 SQVTM and CDR2 ANQGSEA. CDR3 in amino acids: CSVEGAGGLGETQYF. The CDR3 nucleotides are TGCAGCGTTGAGGGCGCGGGGGGGCTCGGTGAGACCCAGTACTTC.

In this sample, this clone turned up a few times. V and J are TRBV9 and TRBJ2-1, with TRBD2 identical over 9 bases. V lost 7 bases and J lost 13; bases outside the gene matches: 6. CDR3 length equals 11 residues. Germline V lookup: CDR1 SGDLS, CDR2 YYNGEE. CDR3 protein: CASERGDIQFF. CDR3 in DNA: TGTGCCAGCGAGCGGGGGGATATTCAGTTCTTC.

The genes are TRBV7-9 and TRBJ2-1; D gene ambiguous. The germline gives CDR1 SEHNR, CDR2 FQNEAQ (reference sequence). V was trimmed by 1 base and J by 3 bases, leaving 10 bases between them. The CDR3 is made up of 15 amino acids. CDR3: CASSLGRTVYNEQFF. In DNA form, the CDR3 reads TGTGCCAGCAGCTTAGGCAGGACGGTCTACAATGAGCAGTTCTTC.

The chain joins TRBV7-2 to TRBJ1-2; 8 bases agree with TRBD1. V trimming: 5 bases; J trimming: 7 bases; junction bases outside the gene matches: 18. There are 17 residues in the CDR3. Looked up from germline, CDR1 is SGHTA and CDR2 is FQGNSA. The CDR3 DNA sequence: TGTGCCAGCAGCGGAAACCCCACCCCCCAGGGGGCGCCTGGCTACACCTTC. Its translation: CASSGNPTPQGAPGYTF.

The chain is built from TRBV7-9 and TRBJ2-5; tentatively, D is TRBD1 or TRBD2 (5 bases each). Trimming shortened V by 5 bases and J by 6 bases, and 13 bases separated the two germline ends. CDR1 SEHNR and CDR2 FQNEAQ come from the germline V gene (reference sequence). The CDR3 extends over 13 amino acids. The CDR3 DNA reads as TGTGCCAGCAGCCGGGGCAGTGGACAGACCCAGTACTTC. Translating gives CASSRGSGQTQYF. Full variable domain (remainder filled in from reference TRBV7-9 and TRBJ2-5): DTGVSQNPRHKITKRGQNVTFRCDPISEHNRLYWYRQTLGQGPEFLTYFQNEAQLEKSRLLSDRFSAERPKGSFSTLEIQRTEQGDSAMYLCASSRGSGQTQYFGPGTRLLVL.